This entry describes one TCR beta chain. Its specificity is not known. The data belong to a study of PD-1 blockade in classical Hodgkin lymphoma. The study, taken as a whole, reports: The causes of the repertoire differences, possibly disease activity or prior therapy, remain undefined. Reported findings placed baseline TCR diversity lower in newly diagnosed patients (compared with healthy donors).

The time point here: newly diagnosed, previously untreated cHL patient sample. Thawed PBMCs were subjected to magnetic negative selection, which yielded isolated CD8+ T cells. This CDR3 contains 15 residues. CDR1 and CDR2 from the germline V gene are SGHVS and FQNEAQ. V was cut by 4 bases and J by 4 bases, with 17 bases left in between. Profiled with immunoSEQ multiplex PCR; TCRdb holds only in-frame clones, not every one. The sample has about 21,000 clones; about 87% are singletons. The clonotype comes from a human donor with classical Hodgkin lymphoma. This chain links TRBV7-8 with TRBJ2-7, with D hard to call. The sample taken for sequencing was CD8+ T cells from blood. CDR3 DNA: TGTGCCAGCAGCTCCAGCGCCGATCAATTTTACGAGCAGTACTTC. Translated, it gives CASSSSADQFYEQYF. Complete variable domain (other parts from reference TRBV7-8 and TRBJ2-7): GAGVSQSPRYKVAKRGQDVALRCDPISGHVSLFWYQQALGQGPEFLTYFQNEAQLDKSGLPSDRFFAERPEGSVSTLKIQRTQQEDSAVYLCASSSSADQFYEQYFGPGTRLTVT.